A single TCR beta chain is shown here with its context. Its antigen is still unknown. V lost 6 bases to trimming and J lost 0 bases; unmatched junction nucleotides: 7. This CDR3 has 15 residues. CDR1 and CDR2 (germline): MNHNS, SASEGT. These data are taken from a study of STAT5B mutations in CD4+ large granular lymphocyte leukemia. In the original processing: Lowest detectable productive clonotype frequency was 2.59 x 10-5. TCRdb's table, derived via immunoSEQ multiplex PCR, lists solely in-frame clones and lacks some. The V and J calls and the clone size are those of that table, but D and trimming were determined from the DNA. The table lists about 35,000 clones, approximately 67% of them singletons. Notes on the study in general: Top patient clones used TRBV06 genes more often: 8/27 versus 2/35 in controls. CD4-sorted patient repertoires seemed more clonal than healthy CD4+ repertoires.

The source material was CD4+ T cells from blood buffy coats. The chain has TRBV6-1 and TRBJ1-2, with 7 bases matching TRBD1. The clonotype was recovered from a human donor in good health. The CDR3 here is CASSLTGAANYGYTF. The CDR3 nucleotides are TGTGCCAGCAGCCTTACAGGGGCCGCTAACTATGGCTACACCTTC.